Following are 7 T cell receptor beta chains from one sample sequenced in a study of T cell repertoires in cytomegalovirus infection. These receptors are not linked to any known antigen. TCRdb used MiXCR to reprocess the reads, holding one entry per CDR3 protein. In the table there are about 700,000 distinct CDR3 sequences, 30% to 40% of which are singletons. Specimen: cultured PBMCs, collected from culture after CMV antigen stimulation. The receptors come from a human donor in good health (CMV status not recorded). Some clones in this sample may be carry-over from other donors' samples.

The V gene is TRBV4-2, the J gene TRBJ2-3; no clear D gene. The CDR3 extends over 19 amino acids. Looked up from germline, CDR1 is LGHNA and CDR2 is YNFKEQ. Trimming removed 0 bases at V and 7 bases at J, with 26 bases between. CDR3 in amino acids: CASSQDVDPKVPDRNTQYF. CDR3 nucleotides: TGTGCCAGCAGCCAAGATGTGGACCCCAAGGTTCCAGATCGTAATACGCAGTATTTT.

The V and J genes are TRBV7-2 and TRBJ2-5; D gene uncertain. The CDR3 covers 15 residues. V was pared by 3 bases and J by 2 bases, with 13 bases between. Germline-derived CDR1 and CDR2 are SGHTA and FQGNSA. CDR3 residues: CASSFLYYPQETQYF. The CDR3 bases are TGTGCCAGCAGCTTCCTGTACTACCCACAAGAGACCCAGTACTTC. Variable domain in full (rest from reference TRBV7-2 and TRBJ2-5): GAGVSQSPSNKVTEKGKDVELRCDPISGHTALYWYRQSLGQGLEFLIYFQGNSAPDKSGLPSDRFSAERTGGSVSTLTIQRTQQEDSAVYLCASSFLYYPQETQYFGPGTRLLVL.

The chain uses TRBV4-1 and TRBJ1-6, with TRBD1 matching 7 bases. J was trimmed by 8 bases and V by 4 bases; bases with no gene match: 11. The CDR3 has 16 amino acids. Germline values: CDR1 MGHRA, CDR2 YSYEKL. The CDR3 nucleotides read TGCGCCAGCAGCCGAAACCAAGGCAGGGGGTATTCACCCCTCCACTTT. Translated: CASSRNQGRGYSPLHF.

The chain carries TRBV7-9 and TRBJ2-3; TRBD1 matches at 8 bases. Germline values: CDR1 SEHNR, CDR2 FQNEAQ (reference sequence). The V and J ends lost 1 base and 6 bases, in that order; junction bases with no gene match: 12. CDR3 length equals 17 residues. The CDR3 protein is CASSLVRRTGSDDTQYF. CDR3 DNA sequence: TGTGCCAGCAGCTTAGTAAGGAGGACAGGGAGTGATGATACGCAGTATTTT. Supplemented by reference TRBV7-9 and TRBJ2-3, the full variable domain reads DTGVSQNPRHKITKRGQNVTFRCDPISEHNRLYWYRQTLGQGPEFLTYFQNEAQLEKSRLLSDRFSAERPKGSFSTLEIQRTEQGDSAMYLCASSLVRRTGSDDTQYFGPGTRLTVL.

This clonotype came up once. The chain has TRBV11-2 and TRBJ1-6, with 9 bases fitting TRBD1. The CDR3 length is 15 residues. Germline V gives CDR1 SGHAT, CDR2 FQNNGV. V lost 0 bases and J lost 9; bases outside the gene matches: 3. CDR3 loop: CASSLEGQGISPLHF. The CDR3 DNA reads TGTGCCAGCAGCTTAGAGGGACAGGGAATTTCACCCCTCCACTTT.

In DNA, the CDR3 is TGCAGTGCTAGAGATAGACGTTCGGGGACCCAGTACTTC. Translating it yields CSARDRRSGTQYF. The chain links TRBV20-1 to TRBJ2-5; D gene unclear. Germline V lookup: CDR1 DFQATT, CDR2 SNEGSKA (reference sequence). V lost 0 bases to trimming and J lost 7 bases, with 12 bases between them. This CDR3 has 13 residues.

This clonotype is deemed medium-sized (0.01 to 0.1%). V gene TRBV2 combines with J gene TRBJ2-1; the D gene is possibly TRBD2 (6 bases). The germline V and J ends were trimmed by 7 bases and 1 base, with 11 bases remaining between them. This CDR3 has 14 residues. Germline CDR1 SNHLY, CDR2 FYNNEI. CDR3 in DNA: TGTGCCAGCACCTCGGGGGTATCCTACAATGAGCAGTTCTTC. Its translation: CASTSGVSYNEQFF.